The T cell receptor (beta chain) under discussion was sequenced for a study of blood T cell repertoires in COVID-19. Per the original methods: Amplification from reference gene primers served as the basis for estimated nucleated cell counts. Sequencing used immunoSEQ multiplex PCR; TCRdb keeps in-frame clones, though not all of them. V and J calls and clone size are those listed in that table; D and trimming were worked out from the DNA. Of 150,000 to 200,000 clones listed, about 88% were seen once; the top ten hold around 0.77%. This CDR3 comprises 14 residues. Trimming at V came to 5 bases and at J to 8 bases, leaving 7 bases not matched to a gene. Germline V CDR1 and CDR2: SQVTM, ANQGSEA. Enrolled through a virtual design, the participants were between about 18 and 100 years of age and came from 24 US areas. Participant-given clinical history determined each cohort assignment.

The sequencing input was PBMCs or T cells enriched from blood (not recorded which). J is TRBJ2-1 and V is TRBV29-1; TRBD2 matches 12 bases. This clonotype originated in a woman under 30 who had recovered from COVID-19. The CDR3 sequence: CSVRLAGVEYEQFF. In nucleotides, the CDR3 is TGCAGCGTTCGACTAGCGGGAGTAGAATATGAGCAGTTCTTC.